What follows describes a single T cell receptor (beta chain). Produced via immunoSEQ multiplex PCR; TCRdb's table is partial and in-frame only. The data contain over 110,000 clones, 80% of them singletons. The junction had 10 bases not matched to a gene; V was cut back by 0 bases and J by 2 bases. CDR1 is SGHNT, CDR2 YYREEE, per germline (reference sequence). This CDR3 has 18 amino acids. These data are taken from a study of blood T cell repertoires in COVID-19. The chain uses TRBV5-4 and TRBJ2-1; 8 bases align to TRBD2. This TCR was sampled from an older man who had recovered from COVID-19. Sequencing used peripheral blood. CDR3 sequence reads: CASSLEPAGDRAYNEQFF. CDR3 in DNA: TGTGCCAGCAGCTTGGAACCAGCGGGAGATAGGGCCTACAATGAGCAGTTCTTC.